These 6 T cell receptor beta chains share one sample of origin, sequenced in a study of control samples from healthy donors and cancer patients. Sequencing was performed with immunoSEQ multiplex PCR; in TCRdb, only in-frame clones are kept and a portion is missing. Seen here are 65,000 to 85,000 clones, about nine tenths observed once, and the top ten hold approximately 9.4%. Sequencing input: PBMCs. The receptors stem from a woman between 50 and 59 years old with colorectal cancer.

V gene TRBV2 combines with J gene TRBJ1-6, with a weak D call TRBD1 (6 bases). The CDR3 runs to 15 residues. V was clipped by 5 bases and J by 5 bases, with 13 bases between them. Germline V lookup: CDR1 SNHLY, CDR2 FYNNEI. The CDR3 sequence: CASSSQGWDNSPLHF. In DNA form, the CDR3 reads TGTGCCAGCAGTTCTCAGGGGTGGGATAATTCACCCCTCCACTTT.

V usage is TRBV4-3 and J usage is TRBJ1-2; 12 bases match TRBD1. The CDR3 spans 16 residues. Germline loops: CDR1 LGHNA, CDR2 YSLEER. V trimming: 0 bases; J trimming: 8 bases; junction bases outside the gene matches: 7. DNA for the CDR3: TGCGCCAGCAGCCAAGATCTGGGACAGGGGGCGAAGGGCTACACCTTC. Encoded protein: CASSQDLGQGAKGYTF.

The chain couples TRBV25-1 to TRBJ2-1; tentative D call: TRBD2 (7 bases). There are 16 residues in the CDR3. V gave up 2 bases and J gave up 0 bases, with 11 bases separating them. CDR1 MGHDK and CDR2 SYGVNS come from the germline V gene. CDR3: CASSEGGGGSYNEQFF. DNA of the CDR3: TGTGCCAGCAGTGAAGGGGGCGGGGGCTCCTACAATGAGCAGTTCTTC.

This sequence joins TRBV13 and TRBJ1-1; D remains ambiguous. Germline loops: CDR1 PRHDT, CDR2 FYEKMQ (reference sequence). Trimming pared 1 base from V and 7 bases from J, leaving 7 bases between. This CDR3 is built from 12 residues. CDR3 amino acids: CASSLVTFEAFF. The CDR3 nucleotides are TGTGCCAGCAGCTTAGTTACTTTTGAAGCTTTCTTT.

The gene calls are TRBV3-1 (or the pseudogene TRBV3-2) and TRBJ1-1; a weak D match, TRBD1 (5 bases). The V and J ends lost 6 bases and 2 bases respectively, with 10 bases between them. Germline lookup yields CDR1 LGHDT and CDR2 YNNKEL (reference sequence). The CDR3 extends over 13 amino acids. The CDR3 loop is CASRIGGNTEAFF. CDR3 DNA sequence: TGTGCCAGCAGGATCGGGGGTAACACTGAAGCTTTCTTT.

The V call is TRBV4-3, the J call TRBJ1-2, with D hard to call. CDR1 and CDR2 (germline): LGHNA, YSLEER. This CDR3 is built from 14 residues. V lost 4 bases and J lost 8, with 17 bases in between. CDR3 DNA: TGCGCCAGCAGCCGAAACTCAGACCGGAGCGGCTACACCTTC. It encodes CASSRNSDRSGYTF.